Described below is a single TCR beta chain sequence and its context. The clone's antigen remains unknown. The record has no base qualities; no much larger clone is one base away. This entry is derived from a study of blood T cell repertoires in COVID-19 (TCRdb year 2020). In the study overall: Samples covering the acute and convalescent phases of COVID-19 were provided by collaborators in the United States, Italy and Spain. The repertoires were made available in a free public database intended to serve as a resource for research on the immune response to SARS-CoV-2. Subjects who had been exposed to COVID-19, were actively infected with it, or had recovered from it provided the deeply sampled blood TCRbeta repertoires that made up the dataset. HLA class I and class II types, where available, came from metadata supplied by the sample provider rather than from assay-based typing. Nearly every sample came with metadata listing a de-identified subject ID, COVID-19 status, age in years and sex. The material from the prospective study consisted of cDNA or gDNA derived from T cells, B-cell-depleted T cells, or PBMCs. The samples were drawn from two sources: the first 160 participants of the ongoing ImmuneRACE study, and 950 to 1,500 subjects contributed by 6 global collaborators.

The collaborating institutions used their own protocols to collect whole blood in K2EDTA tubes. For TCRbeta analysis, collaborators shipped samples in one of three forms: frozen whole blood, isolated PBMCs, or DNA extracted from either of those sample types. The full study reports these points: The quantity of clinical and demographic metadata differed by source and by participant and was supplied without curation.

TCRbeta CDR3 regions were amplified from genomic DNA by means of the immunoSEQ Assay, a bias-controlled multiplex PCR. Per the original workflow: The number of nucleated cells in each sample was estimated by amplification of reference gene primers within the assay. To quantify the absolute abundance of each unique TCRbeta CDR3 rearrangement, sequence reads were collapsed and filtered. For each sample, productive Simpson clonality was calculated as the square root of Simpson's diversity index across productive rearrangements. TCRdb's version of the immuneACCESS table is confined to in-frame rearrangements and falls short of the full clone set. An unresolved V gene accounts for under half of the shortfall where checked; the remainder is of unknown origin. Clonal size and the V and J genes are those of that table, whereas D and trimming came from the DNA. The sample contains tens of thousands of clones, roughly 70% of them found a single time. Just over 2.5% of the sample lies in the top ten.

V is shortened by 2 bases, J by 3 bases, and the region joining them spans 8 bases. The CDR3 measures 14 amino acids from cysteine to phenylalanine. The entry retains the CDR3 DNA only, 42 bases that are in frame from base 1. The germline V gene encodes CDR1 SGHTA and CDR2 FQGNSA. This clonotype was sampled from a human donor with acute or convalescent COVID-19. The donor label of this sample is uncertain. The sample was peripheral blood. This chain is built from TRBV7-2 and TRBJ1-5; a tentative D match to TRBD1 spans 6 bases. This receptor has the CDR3 CASSLNRDNQPQHF. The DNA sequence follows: TGTGCCAGCAGCTTAAACAGGGACAATCAGCCCCAGCATTTT.